This T cell receptor beta chain was retrieved from a study of T cell responses to AZD1222 COVID-19 vaccine (dated by TCRdb to the early 2020s). Study-wide context: A total of 230 to 250 trial participants underwent TCR sequencing, of whom around 200 received two doses of AZD1222 and some 25 received two doses of the MenACWY control vaccine. Trial participants were enrolled by age into subgroups of 18-55, 56-69 and 70-plus years, and roughly 150, 30 and 60 TCR-sequenced participants, respectively, were included in these subgroups. The paper as a whole reports these results and caveats: Because no samples from the day 14 peak response were available, repertoires could be characterized only after the peak T cell response. Participants were mostly white British, with more females than males. The authors suggested clonal diversity may have been underestimated. The whole spike protein was spanned by vaccine-associated CD4 TCRs, and dominant responses were seen in regions 160-218 and 743-854. In the small 56-69-year group, the increase in depth fell short of significance, most likely because of low power. A significant rise in spike-specific TCR breadth and depth was observed after two AZD1222 doses relative to day 0 and relative to MenACWY recipients. Conclusions about previously exposed vaccinees were limited because only a handful of AZD1222 recipients were SARS-CoV-2 seropositive at baseline. Nearly half of unique spike-specific TCRs reportedly recognized epitopes outside regions mutated in the B.1.351 and B.1.1.7 variants.

With respect to this clone: The antigen it recognizes is unknown. Base qualities were left out, and no much larger clone turns up one base away.

The germline V and J ends show losses of 5 bases and 5 bases respectively, and no gene match explains 9 bases of the junction. From the germline V gene, CDR1 is SGHTS and CDR2 is YDEGEE. The CDR3 contains 14 residues, cysteine and phenylalanine counted. Just CDR3 DNA is preserved here, 42 bases in frame from base 1. The CDR3 regions of human TCRbeta chains were subjected to immunosequencing. As for how the authors treated the data: Repertoire TCRs were matched against a reference library of SARS-CoV-2-specific TCRs generated with the MIRA antigen-specificity platform. Breadth was defined as the fraction of unique TCRs that were SARS-CoV-2-associated, and depth was defined as the fraction of total T cells that were SARS-CoV-2-associated. Using the MIRA data, each spike-specific TCR was assigned both to the spike region to which the TCR was reactive and to a CD4 or CD8 class. Log10-transformed breadth and depth values were compared by one-way ANOVA with Sidak's multiple comparisons tests. In TCRdb, the immuneACCESS table is reduced to in-frame sequences with V and J assigned. These tables do not hold every clone; where another copy was compared, an unresolved V gene accounts for under half, and the others remain unexplained. Clone size and the V and J calls come from that table; the DNA yielded D and trimming. In this sample the table shows about 66,000 clones, around three quarters of which occur a single time. Of the sample, around 3.5% is held by the ten largest clones.

The meaning of the sample's time point label: about 28 days (+/-7) after the second vaccine dose. AZD1222 recipients given second doses at about 4 weeks or at about 12 weeks were pooled, since spike-specific TCR depth and breadth were not found to differ between the two schedules. The vaccinee samples were drawn from two UK trials, COV001 and COV002, one of which was a single-blind randomized controlled phase 2/3 trial testing AZD1222 (ChAdOx1 nCoV-19) in healthy adults. For TCRbeta chain sequencing, PBMC samples were collected from trial participants at day 0 and at day 28 after the second dose. This TCR derives from an adult who received the AZD1222 COVID-19 vaccine. The material sequenced was peripheral blood, taken 28 days after the second AZD1222 dose. The V and J segments used are TRBV5-8 and TRBJ1-2, with 7 middle bases fitting TRBD1. The nucleotide sequence reads as follows: TGTGCCAGCAGTTGGGGGGACAGCTTATATGGCTACACCTTC. It specifies CASSWGDSLYGYTF.